This T cell receptor beta chain is from a study of vaccination and CD4 T cells after COVID-19. Specified treatment: approximately nine-day PBMC culture with coronavirus spike peptide pools or control peptides (ViraFEST assay). With V trimmed by 6 bases and J by 5 bases, 9 bases remained unmatched. The germline gives CDR1 SQVTM, CDR2 ANQGSEA. CDR3 length equals 13 residues. Worth noting for this clonotype: The antigen remains undetermined.

With the Oncomine TCR Beta short-read assay, DNA from cultured CD4+ T cells was sequenced. MiXCR, run by TCRdb on the PCR reads, gives a single entry per CDR3 protein. This sample has about 11,000 distinct CDR3 sequences, with 53% found just once. The chain links TRBV29-1 to TRBJ2-5; 7 bases fit TRBD1. The sequencing input was CD4+ T cells from blood, cultured in vitro. This sequence originates from a human donor who had recovered from COVID-19. CDR3 coding DNA: TGCAGCGTAAATCACCAGGGGGATGAGACCCAGTACTTC. Translated, it gives CSVNHQGDETQYF.